The 7 T cell receptor beta chains below come from one sample, sequenced in a study of PD-1 blockade in classical Hodgkin lymphoma. Noted time point: newly diagnosed, previously untreated cHL patient sample. Negative selection with magnetic separation was used to purify CD4+ T cells from thawed PBMCs. The protocol was immunoSEQ multiplex PCR, while the TCRdb copy is restricted to in-frame clones and leaves out a portion. The data contain 20,000 to 25,000 clones, over 90% of them singletons. Input material: CD4+ T cells from blood. The receptors derive from a human donor with classical Hodgkin lymphoma.

The V call is TRBV4-3, the J call TRBJ2-5, with 11 bases aligning to TRBD1. The CDR3 runs 16 residues. Unmatched junction bases numbered 8, after V lost 3 bases and J lost 5 bases. CDR1 and CDR2 (germline): LGHNA, YSLEER. The CDR3 spells CASSQQADRGPETQYF. DNA for the CDR3: TGCGCCAGCAGCCAGCAAGCGGACAGGGGGCCCGAGACCCAGTACTTC.

This clone showed up just a few times. The chain joins TRBV19 to TRBJ1-1; tentatively, D is TRBD1 (6 bases). The CDR3 length is 13 residues. V was shortened by 9 bases and J by 4 bases, with 15 bases between the two germline ends. CDR1 LNHDA and CDR2 SQIVND come from the germline V gene (reference sequence). The CDR3 protein is CASRQVGSTEAFF. The DNA for the CDR3 is TGTGCCAGCCGACAGGTTGGTAGCACTGAAGCTTTCTTT.

This chain connects TRBV7-9 to TRBJ1-1; 8 nucleotides match TRBD1. The CDR3 is made up of 15 amino acids. Germline CDR1 is SEHNR and CDR2 is FQNEAQ (reference sequence). Unmatched junction bases numbered 12, after V lost 2 bases and J lost 10 bases. The CDR3 region is CASSLFDQGASSAFF. The CDR3 DNA follows: TGTGCCAGCAGCTTATTCGATCAGGGGGCTTCGTCAGCTTTCTTT.

The gene calls are TRBV6-1 and TRBJ2-7; 9 bases match TRBD1. The germline gives CDR1 MNHNS, CDR2 SASEGT. The CDR3 is made up of 15 amino acids. V lost 6 bases and J lost 5; bases outside the gene matches: 11. CDR3 coding DNA: TGTGCCAGCAGCTACAGGACAGGGGAGTCCAACGAGCAGTACTTC. Protein product: CASSYRTGESNEQYF.

This clone was recorded once. The J gene is TRBJ1-2, the V gene TRBV5-1; 7 bases map to TRBD1. The CDR3 sequence is 14 residues long. With V trimmed by 3 bases and J by 4 bases, 6 bases remained unmatched. Germline V CDR1 and CDR2: SGHRS, YFSETQ. Written as DNA, the CDR3 is TGCGCCAGCAGCTCGGGACAGCCAGTCTATGGCTACACCTTC. This encodes CASSSGQPVYGYTF.

This sequence joins TRBV30 and TRBJ2-1; 8 positions agree with TRBD1. CDR1 and CDR2 from the germline V gene are GTSNPN and SVGIG (reference sequence). There are 13 residues in the CDR3. J lost 7 bases, V lost 1 base, and 3 bases had no gene match. This CDR3 is CAWSGRGQNEQFF. The CDR3 coding sequence is TGTGCCTGGAGTGGCAGGGGGCAAAATGAGCAGTTCTTC.

This chain uses TRBV5-4 with TRBJ2-3; 15 bases are shared with TRBD2. This CDR3 is 15 amino acids long. Germline assignment: CDR1 SGHNT and CDR2 YYREEE (reference sequence). J gave up 7 bases and V 5 bases, and 5 bases lay outside the gene matches. CDR3: CASRPGLAGGHTQYF. Written as DNA, the CDR3 is TGTGCCAGCAGGCCGGGACTAGCGGGAGGTCATACGCAGTATTTT.